This TCR beta chain appears in the sequencing data of a study of blood T cell repertoires in COVID-19. Background on the study: Samples of COVID-19 (acute and convalescent) were obtained from the United States, Italy and Spain.

Original data processing: Nucleated cell counts were estimated from reference gene primer amplification. Data came from immunoSEQ multiplex PCR; TCRdb stores just in-frame clones and leaves some out. That table supplies the V and J calls and clone size; D and trimming were determined from the DNA. In the table there are over 350,000 clones, approximately 90% of which are singletons. The CDR3 runs to 12 residues. The germline V gene encodes CDR1 LGHDT and CDR2 YNNKEL (reference sequence). Trimming left V 4 bases short and J 4 bases short, with 7 bases between. Participants had their cohort set by participant-reported clinical history.

This TCR came from a woman aged 18-29 years with acute COVID-19. The sequencing sample was made of PBMCs or T cells enriched from blood (not recorded which). The rearrangement joins TRBV3-1 (or the pseudogene TRBV3-2) to TRBJ2-5; D is undetermined. CDR3 region: CASSPVIETQYF. The DNA for the CDR3 is TGTGCCAGCAGCCCAGTCATAGAGACCCAGTACTTC.